This entry features one T cell receptor (beta chain) sequence. This clonotype came up a few times. The antigen it binds to is not known. No base-level quality is on record; no much larger clone is a single base apart. This sample was taken from a study of T cell repertoires in cytomegalovirus infection (dated by TCRdb to 2018 to 2020). About the full investigation: Donor HLA type was relevant to the analysis, because carriage of CMV infection together with the matching HLA type was indicated by public TCR beta signatures. What the research found in general, with its limitations: Carriers of CMV infection plus the relevant HLA type were discriminated by the cumulative frequency of public TCR beta family members in the study cohort and in an independent approximately 340-donor cohort. In the ex vivo response, HLA-C-restricted CMV-specific TCR beta clonotypes were dominant, and in two of eight donors the single most frequent clonotype came from this HLA-C-restricted group.

Via the germline V gene (reference sequence), CDR1 is DFQATT and CDR2 SNEGSKA. Including cysteine and phenylalanine, the CDR3 has 13 amino acids. The kept DNA is CDR3 alone, 39 bases in frame from the first base. The V end gives up 7 bases and the J end 1 base, leaving 5 bases in the junction not matched to a gene. The run used an Illumina HiSeq 1500. TCRdb took the public reads, trimmed them with fastp at Q25, ran MiXCR for clone calling and kept in-frame beta chains. Duplicate CDR3 protein sequences are folded into a single record with the most common DNA and genes. The sample table holds 300,000 to 400,000 distinct CDR3 sequences, of which about a sixth were seen once. The ten biggest clones cover 7.5% to 9% of the sample.

Recombination linked TRBV20-1 to TRBJ2-5, with 8 bases matching TRBD1. This clonotype originated in a human donor in good health (CMV status not recorded). Some clones in this sample may be carry-over from other donors' samples. Sample: PBMCs. For the CDR3, the sequence is CSEPGQGQETQYF. The nucleotides read TGCAGTGAGCCCGGACAGGGCCAAGAGACCCAGTACTTC.